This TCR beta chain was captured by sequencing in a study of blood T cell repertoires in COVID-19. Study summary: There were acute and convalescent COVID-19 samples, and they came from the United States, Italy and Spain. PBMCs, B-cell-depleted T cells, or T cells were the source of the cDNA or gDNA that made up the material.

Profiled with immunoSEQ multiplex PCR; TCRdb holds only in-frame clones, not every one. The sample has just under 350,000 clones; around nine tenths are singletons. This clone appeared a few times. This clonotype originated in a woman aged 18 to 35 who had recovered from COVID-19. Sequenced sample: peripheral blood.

CDR3 bases: TGTGCCAGCAGGCCCGGGAGGAGGTTTAATGAAAAACTGTTTTTT. The encoded protein is CASRPGRRFNEKLFF. The chain has TRBV6-5 and TRBJ1-4, with D hard to call. The CDR3 length is 15 residues. Germline CDR1 and CDR2: MNHEY and SVGAGI. Trimming took off 6 bases at V and 4 bases at J, with 15 bases between the two ends.